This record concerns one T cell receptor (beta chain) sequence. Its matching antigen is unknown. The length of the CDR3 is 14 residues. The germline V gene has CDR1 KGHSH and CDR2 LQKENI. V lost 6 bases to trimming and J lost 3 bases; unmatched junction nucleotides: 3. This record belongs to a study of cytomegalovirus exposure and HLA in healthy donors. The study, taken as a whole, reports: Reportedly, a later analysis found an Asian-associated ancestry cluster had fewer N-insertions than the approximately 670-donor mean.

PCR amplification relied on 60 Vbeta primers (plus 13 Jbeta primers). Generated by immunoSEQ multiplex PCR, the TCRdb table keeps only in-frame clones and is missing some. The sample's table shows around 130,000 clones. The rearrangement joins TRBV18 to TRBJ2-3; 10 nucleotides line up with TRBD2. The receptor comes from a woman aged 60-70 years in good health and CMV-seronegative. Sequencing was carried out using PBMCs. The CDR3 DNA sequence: TGTGCCAGCTCGCTAGCGGGAGATACAGATACGCAGTATTTT. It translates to CASSLAGDTDTQYF.